This T cell receptor (beta chain) comes out of a study of T cell repertoires in cytomegalovirus infection. Study details: Selection of CMV epitopes for the study included recently identified HLA-C-restricted and well-studied HLA-B-restricted ones. Indications came from public TCR beta signatures; they pointed to CMV infection and to a matching HLA type.

General observations from the study: In two of eight donors, the top clonotype was HLA-C-restricted CMV-specific. Summed frequency of public TCR beta families distinguished CMV carriers with the relevant HLA.

Each CDR3 protein gets one entry after TCRdb re-called the reads with MiXCR. The sample records approximately 1,000,000 distinct CDR3 sequences, 30% to 40% being singletons. The table lists this clonotype with a few counts. Its specificity is unknown. The sequences come from cultured CD8+ T cells from PBMCs, collected from culture after CMV antigen stimulation. The TCR sequence derives from a human donor in good health (CMV status not recorded). Some clones in this sample may be carry-over from other donors' samples.

CDR3 amino acids: CASGLARGATAFF. The CDR3 DNA reads TGTGCTAGTGGTTTGGCCCGGGGTGCCACGGCTTTCTTT. This rearrangement joins TRBV12-5 to TRBJ1-1; D unclear. Germline V gene data show CDR1 as LGHNT and CDR2 as FRNRAP. The CDR3 runs 13 residues. V was pared by 1 base and J by 11 bases, with 14 bases between.